This TCR beta chain was profiled in a study of Ad26.COV2.S vaccination and SARS-CoV-2 variants. About the study: Ad26.COV2.S given intramuscularly, once or twice 56 days apart.

As for treatment: 19 received Ad26.COV2.S at low or high dose, single or two shots; 5 received placebo; per-sample allocation not given. The investigators took samples on day 63 after the first vaccine or placebo injection. Within Boston, the person who donated was an adult of 18-55 years. Repertoires were generated with immunoSEQ multiplex PCR, while TCRdb's copy carries only in-frame clones and drops some. Among about 320,000 clones, about 82% were seen once, and the ten largest hold more than 1.5%. V lost 0 bases, J lost 4 bases, and 16 bases lay in between. Germline loops: CDR1 MGHDK, CDR2 SYGVNS. The CDR3 totals 16 residues.

J is TRBJ2-7 and V is TRBV25-1; D tentatively reads TRBD1 or TRBD2 (6 bases each). This receptor was obtained from a person between 18 and 59 years old who received the Ad26.COV2.S COVID-19 vaccine or a placebo. This material consisted of peripheral blood, taken in a trial of Ad26.COV2.S vaccine versus placebo. The CDR3 loop reads CASSEYRGVAVYEQYF. The CDR3 DNA reads TGTGCCAGCAGTGAATATAGGGGGGTTGCAGTGTACGAGCAGTACTTC.